Below are 18 T cell receptor beta chains sequenced from a single sample in a study of cytotoxic CD8 clonotypes in ibrutinib-treated CLL. Profiling relied on immunoSEQ multiplex PCR, and the TCRdb table lists in-frame clones only, not all of them. This sample yields around 250,000 clones, of which 70% are seen a single time; 15% belongs to the top ten. The sequences come from PBMCs, collected after 24 months of ibrutinib treatment. These receptors came from a human donor with chronic lymphocytic leukemia.

This clone was counted only a few times. The chain joins TRBV28 to TRBJ1-2, with D unclear. Germline CDR1 is MDHEN and CDR2 is SYDVKM. The CDR3 sequence is 13 residues long. V dropped 2 bases and J dropped 8 bases, with 12 bases sitting between them. The CDR3 nucleotides are TGTGCCAGCAGTTTAAGCTCCCCTCAGGGCTACACCTTC. The encoded protein is CASSLSSPQGYTF.

This clone was counted only a few times. The chain carries TRBV28 and TRBJ1-5, with TRBD1 identical over 8 bases. Unmatched junction bases numbered 6, after V lost 2 bases and J lost 6 bases. In germline, CDR1 is MDHEN, CDR2 SYDVKM. The CDR3 length is 15 residues. The CDR3 loop is CASSLPQGAIQPQHF. The CDR3 nucleotides read TGTGCCAGCAGTTTACCCCAGGGGGCGATTCAGCCCCAGCATTTT.

This chain uses TRBV27 with TRBJ2-3; no clear D gene. Germline values: CDR1 MNHEY, CDR2 SMNVEV (reference sequence). This CDR3 has 13 amino acids. With 6 bases removed from V and 9 bases from J, the gap between germline ends came to 16 bases. In DNA, the CDR3 is TGTGCCAGCAGCCCCTCGCGTGGTTTCACGCAGTATTTT. As protein: CASSPSRGFTQYF.

This clone has just a few counts. The chain employs TRBV7-2 and TRBJ1-1; D perhaps matches TRBD1 (5 bases). Trimming pared 4 bases from V and 4 bases from J, leaving 16 bases between. The CDR3 loop spans 15 amino acids. Germline CDR1 and CDR2: SGHTA and FQGNSA. In DNA form, the CDR3 reads TGTGCCAGCAGCTCCCCCGGGGGTCGGGGCACTGAAGCTTTCTTT. This encodes CASSSPGGRGTEAFF.

This clone has only one observation. V gene TRBV27 combines with J gene TRBJ1-3; D call uncertain. CDR3 length: 13 amino acids. The V end was cut by 4 bases, the J end by 2 bases, with 6 bases between. Per the germline V gene, CDR1 is MNHEY and CDR2 is SMNVEV (reference sequence). In DNA form, the CDR3 reads TGTGCCAGCAGTTACATCCCTGGAAACACCATATATTTT. As protein: CASSYIPGNTIYF.

V usage is TRBV27 and J usage is TRBJ2-5; D is undetermined. Trimming pared 3 bases from V and 2 bases from J, leaving 13 bases between. Per germline, CDR1 MNHEY and CDR2 SMNVEV (reference sequence). This CDR3 is 15 amino acids long. CDR3 DNA sequence: TGTGCCAGCAGTTTGGGCGGCGGTCCACAAGAGACCCAGTACTTC. This translates into CASSLGGGPQETQYF.

The chain combines TRBV18 with TRBJ2-7; D is undetermined. There are 13 residues in the CDR3. Germline V gene data show CDR1 as KGHSH and CDR2 as LQKENI. V lost 2 bases and J 4 bases, leaving 9 bases between the germline ends. In nucleotides, the CDR3 is TGTGCCAGCTCACCAAACTCGACTTACGAGCAGTACTTC. As protein: CASSPNSTYEQYF.

The genes are TRBV27 and TRBJ2-3; 10 bases line up with TRBD1. After removal of 5 bases from V and 5 bases from J, the junction contained 7 bases not matched to a gene. Germline lookup yields CDR1 MNHEY and CDR2 SMNVEV (reference sequence). This CDR3 is 15 amino acids long. The CDR3 here is CASSTDRGRGDTQYF. CDR3 DNA sequence: TGTGCCAGCAGTACCGACAGGGGGCGGGGAGATACGCAGTATTTT.

The chain joins TRBV25-1 to TRBJ2-1; 9 bases map to TRBD2. V gave up 4 bases and J gave up 7 bases; unmatched junction bases: 5. CDR3 size: 14 residues. Per the germline V gene, CDR1 is MGHDK and CDR2 is SYGVNS. The DNA for the CDR3 is TGTGCCAGCAGTGGGGTAGCGGGAGTTAATGAGCAGTTCTTC. Translating gives CASSGVAGVNEQFF.

To note about this clone: Other DNA variants within this sample encode the same CDR3. V usage is TRBV27 and J usage is TRBJ2-1; D is undetermined. Trimming shortened V by 5 bases and J by 0 bases, and 11 bases separated the two germline ends. Germline V CDR1 and CDR2: MNHEY, SMNVEV (reference sequence). The CDR3 loop spans 15 amino acids. This chain's CDR3 is CASSDPGSSYNEQFF. CDR3 DNA: TGTGCCAGCAGTGACCCGGGCAGCTCCTACAATGAGCAGTTCTTC.

This clone has a single count. The V and J genes are TRBV18 and TRBJ2-1; D is possibly TRBD1 or TRBD2 (5 bases each). Germline CDR1 reads KGHSH; CDR2 reads LQKENI. The V end was cut by 3 bases, the J end by 7 bases, with 16 bases between. CDR3 length: 15 amino acids. As DNA, the CDR3 is TGTGCCAGCTCACCCGGGCAGGGTGGAGGAAATGAGCAGTTCTTC. This codes for CASSPGQGGGNEQFF.

In this sample, this clone turned up once. This chain links TRBV29-1 with TRBJ1-2; D may be TRBD1 (6 bases). V gave up 6 bases and J gave up 8 bases, with 13 bases separating them. Germline loops: CDR1 SQVTM, CDR2 ANQGSEA. The CDR3 sequence is 11 residues long. The CDR3 reads CSVGGLGGYTF. CDR3 nucleotides: TGCAGCGTGGGGGGCTTGGGCGGCTACACCTTC.

V and J are TRBV4-2 and TRBJ1-4; D unclear. V was trimmed by 4 bases and J by 1 base, leaving 16 bases between them. Germline assignment: CDR1 LGHNA and CDR2 YNFKEQ. The CDR3 is made up of 17 amino acids. The CDR3 protein is CASSRQRVTETNEKLFF. CDR3 nucleotides: TGTGCCAGCAGCCGCCAGAGAGTAACAGAAACTAATGAAAAACTGTTTTTT.

This chain joins TRBV6-5 and TRBJ2-7; 7 bases match TRBD2. This CDR3 contains 13 residues. The germline gives CDR1 MNHEY, CDR2 SVGAGI. The trim removed 6 bases at V and 5 bases at J, leaving 7 bases unmatched. The CDR3, as DNA: TGTGCCAGCAGACCTGGACTAGGCGACGAGCAGTACTTC. Amino acids: CASRPGLGDEQYF.

The chain is built from TRBV15 and TRBJ2-7; 9 bases match TRBD2. Germline V gene data show CDR1 as LNHNV and CDR2 as YYDKDF (reference sequence). The CDR3 is 16 residues long. The J segment lost 5 bases and the V segment lost 5 bases, leaving 13 bases of the junction unmatched. The CDR3 reads CATSASHGGRVDEQYF. CDR3 nucleotides: TGTGCCACCAGCGCGTCCCATGGCGGGAGGGTCGACGAGCAGTACTTC.

The V call is TRBV13, the J call TRBJ2-1; TRBD2 agrees at 12 bases. The CDR3 sequence is 17 residues long. The V gene's germline CDR1 is PRHDT and CDR2 FYEKMQ (reference sequence). V shed 1 base, J shed 8 bases, and the junction held 9 bases outside the gene matches. The chain's CDR3 is CASSLAQTSGRFDEQFF. DNA for the CDR3: TGTGCCAGCAGCTTAGCACAAACTAGCGGGAGGTTCGATGAGCAGTTCTTC.

The CDR3, as DNA: TGTGCCAGCAGCCCGGGGGCCGGCTCCTACAATGAGCAGTTCTTC. This translates into CASSPGAGSYNEQFF. V gene TRBV9 combines with J gene TRBJ2-1; D possibly uses TRBD1 or TRBD2 (6 bases each). V was trimmed by 4 bases and J by 0 bases, leaving 11 bases between them. CDR3 size: 15 residues. Germline CDR1 SGDLS, CDR2 YYNGEE.

The DNA for the CDR3 is TGTGCCAGCAGTTCGACAGGGGGCTTGTATACGCAGTATTTT. Its protein product is CASSSTGGLYTQYF. V usage is TRBV6-6 and J usage is TRBJ2-3; 10 bases line up with TRBD1. The germline V gene has CDR1 MNHNY and CDR2 SVGAGI (reference sequence). The CDR3 is made up of 14 amino acids. V gave up 4 bases and J gave up 7 bases; unmatched junction bases: 5.